This paragraph covers one TCR beta chain sequence. Its antigen is unknown. The data originate from a study of cytomegalovirus exposure and HLA in healthy donors. The study's findings and limits: In a later analysis, CMV-associated beta chains were mostly HLA-associated, it appeared. Sequencing had likely introduced a cluster of highly shared sequence variants as an artifact. Cytomegalovirus status was reportedly diagnosed by the classifier with high sensitivity and specificity. The authors later linked a missense DCLRE1C variant to TCR beta V- and J-gene trimming.

Both 60 Vbeta primers and 13 Jbeta primers went into the PCR. Here immunoSEQ multiplex PCR was the method, and the copy in TCRdb shows in-frame clones only, minus some. The table lists around 100,000 clones, around 85% of them singletons, with 4.5% to 5.5% in the top ten. Between the trimmed V and J ends, which lost 5 bases and 1 base, there was a span of 15 bases. Germline values: CDR1 SGHKS, CDR2 YYEKEE (reference sequence). The length of the CDR3 is 15 residues. The source material was PBMCs. This TCR was sampled from a man aged 35 to 55 in good health and CMV-seropositive. This chain uses TRBV5-5 with TRBJ1-1; D is possibly TRBD1 (6 bases). CDR3 nucleotide sequence: TGTGCCAGCAGGTGGGGGGGGCCGGGGAACACTGAAGCTTTCTTT. As protein: CASRWGGPGNTEAFF.